One and the same sample provided the 21 T cell receptor beta chains below, sequenced in a study of cytomegalovirus exposure and HLA in healthy donors. The study ran its PCR with 60 Vbeta and 13 Jbeta primers. Profiled with immunoSEQ multiplex PCR; TCRdb holds only in-frame clones, not every one. The table lists under 120,000 clones, about 79% of them singletons. The sequenced sample was PBMCs. Source of these receptors: a man aged 45-60 years in good health and CMV-seropositive.

The chain is built from TRBV7-9 and TRBJ1-2; the match to TRBD1 covers 7 bases. CDR3 length equals 16 residues. J lost 2 bases, V lost 1 base, and 7 bases had no gene match. The germline gives CDR1 SEHNR, CDR2 FQNEAQ (reference sequence). CDR3 bases: TGTGCCAGCAGCTTAGAGACAGGGTATCCCAACTATGGCTACACCTTC. It translates to CASSLETGYPNYGYTF.

V usage is TRBV7-8 and J usage is TRBJ1-6; TRBD1 matches at 9 bases. The germline CDR1 and CDR2 sequences are SGHVS and FQNEAQ. The CDR3 is 16 residues long. The junction had 9 bases not matched to a gene; V was cut back by 4 bases and J by 8 bases. The DNA for the CDR3 is TGTGCCAGCAGCTCCGGGACAGGGCCGGGGGATTCACCCCTCCACTTT. Its protein is CASSSGTGPGDSPLHF.

This clone came up a few times. This chain connects TRBV11-2 to TRBJ2-5; weak D call: TRBD1 (7 bases). Trimming left V 7 bases short and J 5 bases short, with 20 bases between. The CDR3 is 15 residues long. Germline V gives CDR1 SGHAT, CDR2 FQNNGV. DNA of the CDR3: TGTGCCAGCACCTACCCGGGGGCGGACAGGGAGACCCAGTACTTC. Its protein product is CASTYPGADRETQYF.

V is TRBV28 and J is TRBJ1-2; TRBD1 agrees at 9 bases. With V trimmed by 5 bases and J by 7 bases, 8 bases remained unmatched. This CDR3 comprises 14 residues. Germline assignment: CDR1 MDHEN and CDR2 SYDVKM. The CDR3 protein is CASSLTGGTGGYTF. The DNA of the CDR3 is TGTGCCAGCAGTCTGACAGGGGGAACGGGTGGCTACACCTTC.

V is TRBV10-3 and J is TRBJ1-5; the D is unclear. Trimming pared 3 bases from V and 8 bases from J, leaving 20 bases between. Germline V gene data show CDR1 as ENHRY and CDR2 as SYGVKD. This CDR3 contains 16 residues. CDR3 nucleotide sequence: TGTGCCATCAGTGAAAATCGAGTTGCAGACGGGGAGCCCCAGCATTTT. Its translation is CAISENRVADGEPQHF.

The V call is TRBV19, the J call TRBJ1-2; unclear D gene. Trimming removed 3 bases at V and 5 bases at J, with 10 bases between. This CDR3 has 13 amino acids. Germline CDR1 is LNHDA and CDR2 is SQIVND (reference sequence). The CDR3 region is CASSIQRQYGYTF. The CDR3 nucleotides are TGTGCCAGTAGTATCCAACGTCAGTATGGCTACACCTTC. The full variable domain, its missing parts supplied by reference TRBV19 and TRBJ1-2, is DGGITQSPKYLFRKEGQNVTLSCEQNLNHDAMYWYRQDPGQGLRLIYYSQIVNDFQKGDIAEGYSVSREKKESFPLTVTSAQKNPTAFYLCASSIQRQYGYTFGSGTRLTVV.

The chain has TRBV2 and TRBJ1-1; D is perhaps TRBD1 (6 bases). Germline-derived CDR1 and CDR2 are SNHLY and FYNNEI. V lost 2 bases to trimming and J lost 0 bases, with 7 bases between them. The CDR3 loop spans 14 amino acids. CDR3 bases: TGTGCCAGCAGTGAAACAGGGCTGAACACTGAAGCTTTCTTT. Residues: CASSETGLNTEAFF.

This chain links TRBV6-6 with TRBJ1-2; no reliable D call. This CDR3 spans 14 amino acids. CDR1 is MNHNY and CDR2 is SVGAGI in the germline V gene (reference sequence). V lost 4 bases and J lost 8, with 17 bases in between. Here the CDR3 DNA reads TGTGCCAGCAGTTCCCCCTCTACCCTAGGCGGCTACACCTTC. This encodes CASSSPSTLGGYTF.

The rearrangement joins TRBV27 to TRBJ1-1, with D maybe TRBD1 (5 bases). The CDR3 runs 13 residues. Trimming left V 3 bases short and J 10 bases short, with 15 bases between. Per the germline V gene, CDR1 is MNHEY and CDR2 is SMNVEV (reference sequence). The CDR3 bases are TGTGCCAGCAGTTTTGGATCAGGGTATGGAGCTTTCTTT. Translation gives CASSFGSGYGAFF.

V usage is TRBV5-1 and J usage is TRBJ2-5; 13 positions agree with TRBD2. Germline V lookup: CDR1 SGHRS, CDR2 YFSETQ. The CDR3 totals 21 residues. Unmatched junction bases numbered 17, after V lost 3 bases and J lost 0 bases. Here the CDR3 reads CASSSRTSGGAKRTYQETQYF. In DNA form, the CDR3 reads TGCGCCAGCAGCTCGAGGACTAGCGGGGGAGCTAAACGGACTTACCAAGAGACCCAGTACTTC.

This chain links TRBV7-3 with TRBJ2-7, with 13 bases fitting TRBD2. This CDR3 contains 14 residues. CDR1 and CDR2 from the germline V gene are SGHTA and FQGTGA. The junction had 5 bases not matched to a gene; V was cut back by 3 bases and J by 9 bases. The CDR3 spells CASSFTGTSGVQYF. The DNA of the CDR3 is TGTGCCAGCAGCTTTACCGGGACTAGCGGGGTGCAGTACTTC. The whole variable domain, filled in from reference TRBV7-3 and TRBJ2-7, reads GAGVSQTPSNKVTEKGKYVELRCDPISGHTALYWYRQSLGQGPEFLIYFQGTGAADDSGLPNDRFFAVRPEGSVSTLKIQRTERGDSAVYLCASSFTGTSGVQYFGPGTRLTVT.

This clone was counted a few times. The genes are TRBV5-1 and TRBJ2-7; 8 bases map to TRBD1. The CDR3 consists of 16 residues. The germline CDR1 and CDR2 sequences are SGHRS and YFSETQ. V shed 4 bases and J 5 bases; nucleotides not matched to a gene: 14. DNA of the CDR3: TGCGCCAGCAGCCTACCCGACAGGGGCAAACTCAACGAGCAGTACTTC. The encoded protein is CASSLPDRGKLNEQYF. Variable domain in full (rest from reference TRBV5-1 and TRBJ2-7): KAGVTQTPRYLIKTRGQQVTLSCSPISGHRSVSWYQQTPGQGLQFLFEYFSETQRNKGNFPGRFSGRQFSNSRSEMNVSTLELGDSALYLCASSLPDRGKLNEQYFGPGTRLTVT.

This chain uses TRBV27 with TRBJ2-7, with 8 bases lining up with TRBD2. The CDR3 sequence is 15 residues long. V shed 6 bases and J 4 bases; nucleotides not matched to a gene: 11. From germline, CDR1 is MNHEY and CDR2 SMNVEV (reference sequence). The CDR3 bases are TGTGCCAGCAGACGCCTGGCGGCGGGGGGTTACGAGCAGTACTTC. Its protein product is CASRRLAAGGYEQYF.

The CDR3 nucleotides are TGTGCCATCGGGGACAGGGACCATGGCTACACCTTC. Its translation: CAIGDRDHGYTF. The genes are TRBV10-3 and TRBJ1-2; 9 bases map to TRBD1. Looked up from germline, CDR1 is ENHRY and CDR2 is SYGVKD. The ends lost 8 bases at V and 6 bases at J; junction bases unmatched: 4. CDR3 length: 12 amino acids.

The chain carries TRBV12-5 and TRBJ2-5; 10 bases are shared with TRBD2. The germline gives CDR1 LGHNT, CDR2 FRNRAP. V shed 6 bases and J 0 bases; nucleotides not matched to a gene: 7. The CDR3 has 16 amino acids. The CDR3 spells CASGLGLAAYQETQYF. The CDR3 DNA reads as TGTGCTAGTGGCCTCGGACTAGCGGCGTACCAAGAGACCCAGTACTTC.

V gene TRBV19 combines with J gene TRBJ1-2, with 8 bases lining up with TRBD1. Germline assignment: CDR1 LNHDA and CDR2 SQIVND (reference sequence). The trim removed 5 bases at V and 0 bases at J, leaving 2 bases unmatched. The CDR3 is 14 amino acids. The CDR3 DNA sequence: TGTGCCAGTAGTCCACAGGGGGCTAACTATGGCTACACCTTC. It encodes CASSPQGANYGYTF.

The rearrangement uses TRBV7-9 and TRBJ2-1, with TRBD2 identical over 14 bases. CDR1 is SEHNR and CDR2 is FQNEAQ in the germline V gene (reference sequence). V dropped 3 bases and J dropped 8; count of bases not matched to a gene: 3. This CDR3 contains 15 residues. As DNA, the CDR3 is TGTGCCAGCAGCTTGGGACTAGCGGGAGAGGATGAGCAGTTCTTC. This translates into CASSLGLAGEDEQFF.

This sequence joins TRBV2 and TRBJ1-3, with D unclear. The CDR3 extends over 12 amino acids. V lost 6 bases, J lost 3 bases, and 6 bases lay in between. Germline V gene sequence: CDR1 SNHLY, CDR2 FYNNEI. In nucleotides, the CDR3 is TGTGCCAGCAGGTTTCGTGGAAACACCATATATTTT. This translates into CASRFRGNTIYF.

A word on this clone: The germline gene is not matched at one end of the junction; a read error may be the cause. The J gene is TRBJ2-7, the V gene TRBV5-4, with a possible D match to TRBD1 (5 bases). From germline, CDR1 is SGHNT and CDR2 YYREEE (reference sequence). CDR3 size: 14 residues. The CDR3 loop is CASSFQDNPYVQYF. The CDR3 bases are TGTGCCAGCAGCTTCCAGGACAACCCCTACGTGCAGTACTTC.

The chain has TRBV6-5 and TRBJ2-2; TRBD1 agrees at 9 bases. CDR3 length: 15 residues. CDR1 and CDR2 (germline): MNHEY, SVGAGI. With 5 bases clipped from V and 7 bases from J, the junction kept 8 bases outside the gene matches. The CDR3, as DNA: TGTGCCAGCAGTGTCTCACAGGGGGCTAGCGGGGAGCTGTTTTTT. Translated: CASSVSQGASGELFF.

Written as DNA, the CDR3 is TGTGCCAGCACGGGACAGCAGCAACGGGGCTACGAGCAGTACTTC. Residues: CASTGQQQRGYEQYF. The chain links TRBV6-1 to TRBJ2-7, with 7 positions matching TRBD1. The CDR3 runs 15 residues. CDR1 and CDR2 (germline): MNHNS, SASEGT. V gave up 7 bases and J gave up 3 bases; unmatched junction bases: 12.